This entry is about one T cell receptor beta chain. Its antigen is not identified. This sample is drawn from a study of siplizumab effects on memory and regulatory T cells. Findings and limits, study-wide: The study found naive T cells seemingly more diverse than memory cells and seemingly major alloresponse contributors.

Assay used: immunoSEQ multiplex PCR; TCRdb lists only in-frame clones, some missing. The data contain 97,000 or so clones, roughly 90% of them singletons. Trimming cost V 0 bases and J 6 bases, with 12 bases left between them. The CDR3 consists of 14 residues. Germline lookup yields CDR1 MNHEY and CDR2 SVGAGI. This rearrangement joins TRBV6-5 to TRBJ2-7; D gene uncertain. Sequenced material: CD4+ T cells sorted from blood. The receptor's source is a human donor in good health. The CDR3 nucleotides are TGTGCCAGCAGTTACTCACAAACTGGGGTCGAGCAGTACTTC. This gives the protein CASSYSQTGVEQYF.